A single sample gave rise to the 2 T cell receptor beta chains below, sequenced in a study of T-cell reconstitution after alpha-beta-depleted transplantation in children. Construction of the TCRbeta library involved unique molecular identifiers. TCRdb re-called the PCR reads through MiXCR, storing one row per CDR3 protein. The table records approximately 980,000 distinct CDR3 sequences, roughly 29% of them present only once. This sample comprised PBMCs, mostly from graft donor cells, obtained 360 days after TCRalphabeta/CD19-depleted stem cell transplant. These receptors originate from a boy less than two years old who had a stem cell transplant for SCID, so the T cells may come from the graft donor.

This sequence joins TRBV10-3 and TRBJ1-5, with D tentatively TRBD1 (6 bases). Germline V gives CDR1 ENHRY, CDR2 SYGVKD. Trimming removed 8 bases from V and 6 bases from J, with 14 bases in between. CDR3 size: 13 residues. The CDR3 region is CAISGGPGQPQHF. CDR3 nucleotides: TGTGCCATCTCGGGGGGGCCCGGTCAGCCCCAGCATTTT.

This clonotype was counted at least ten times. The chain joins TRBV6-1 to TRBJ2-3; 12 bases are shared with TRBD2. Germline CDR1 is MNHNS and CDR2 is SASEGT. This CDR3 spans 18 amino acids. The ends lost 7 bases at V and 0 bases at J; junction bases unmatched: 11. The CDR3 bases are TGTGCCAGCACAACAGAACGACTAGCGGGGGCAAGCACAGATACGCAGTATTTT. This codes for CASTTERLAGASTDTQYF.